This T cell receptor beta chain was recorded in a study of CD4 T cells in relation to SARS-CoV-2 and coronaviruses. Study overall: ViraFEST: roughly ten-day antigen culture of PBMCs, then TCR beta CDR3 sequencing.

TCRdb's copy holds only in-frame clones and misses some; the assay was immunoSEQ multiplex PCR. The sample has about 26,000 clones, around two thirds seen once. Overall study results and limits: In around 60% of donors, memory CD4+ clonotypes crossrecognized SARS-CoV-2 and at least one common cold coronavirus spike.

Unexposed donor CD4+ T cells date from about 2011-2018, before the COVID-19 pandemic. Isolation of CD4+ T cells took place after about eleven days in culture. Cells permitting, SARS-CoV-2 S/N and four cold-coronavirus spikes were tested on unexposed-donor CD4+ T cells. On days 3 and 7, cultures got half fresh IL-2 medium. For this clone: Its cognate antigen is unknown.

Germline assignment: CDR1 SGHNT and CDR2 YENEEA. The CDR3 length is 13 residues. V lost 1 base and J lost 3, with 6 bases in between. What was sequenced was CD4+ T cells from PBMCs, cultured in vitro. This receptor was identified in a human donor in good health. The V and J genes are TRBV11-3 and TRBJ1-1; D possibly corresponds to TRBD1 (5 bases). The CDR3 nucleotides read TGTGCCAGCAGCTTAGTCAGGGACACTGAAGCTTTCTTT. Its protein product is CASSLVRDTEAFF. Filled out from reference TRBV11-3 and TRBJ1-1, the complete variable domain reads EAGVVQSPRYKIIEKKQPVAFWCNPISGHNTLYWYLQNLGQGPELLIRYENEEAVDDSQLPKDRFSAERLKGVDSTLKIQPAELGDSAVYLCASSLVRDTEAFFGQGTRLTVV.